These T cell receptor beta chains were read from a single sample in a study of cytomegalovirus exposure and HLA in healthy donors. Produced via immunoSEQ multiplex PCR; TCRdb's table is partial and in-frame only. The sample lists over 150,000 clones; 80% were seen once. Sequencing was done on a sample of PBMCs. Source of these receptors: a boy between 10 and 17 years old in good health and CMV-seronegative. Each CDR3 is given with its conserved first and last residue. Fields, in order: V gene, CDR3 length, clone size, D gene, J gene, CDR3 protein, CDR3 DNA. A D gene is named only where the DNA matches it firmly. A row's size may be missing; if present it is once, few, many or a size class.

v_gene: TRBV25-1; len: 13; abundance: .; d_gene: .; j_gene: TRBJ2-4; CDR3aa: CASSDQQGNIQYF; CDR3nt: TGTGCCAGCAGTGATCAGCAGGGAAACATTCAGTACTTC
v_gene: TRBV6-1; len: 17; abundance: .; d_gene: .; j_gene: TRBJ2-5; CDR3aa: CASSDIPLWAGQETQYF; CDR3nt: TGTGCCAGCAGTGATATCCCATTATGGGCAGGGCAAGAGACCCAGTACTTC
v_gene: TRBV9; len: 13; abundance: few; d_gene: .; j_gene: TRBJ1-1; CDR3aa: CASSVTQDTEAFF; CDR3nt: TGTGCCAGCAGCGTAACTCAGGACACTGAAGCTTTCTTT
v_gene: TRBV9; len: 14; abundance: once; d_gene: TRBD1; j_gene: TRBJ1-1; CDR3aa: CASGPGTGQTEAFF; CDR3nt: TGTGCCAGCGGCCCGGGGACAGGGCAGACTGAAGCTTTCTTT
v_gene: TRBV6-5; len: 12; abundance: .; d_gene: TRBD2; j_gene: TRBJ2-5; CDR3aa: CASRTSGETQYF; CDR3nt: TGTGCCAGCAGGACTAGCGGAGAGACCCAGTACTTC
v_gene: TRBV10-3; len: 16; abundance: .; d_gene: .; j_gene: TRBJ2-1; CDR3aa: CAISESGTGGLGEQFF; CDR3nt: TGTGCCATCAGTGAGTCTGGGACTGGGGGGTTGGGTGAGCAGTTCTTC
v_gene: TRBV6-6; len: 15; abundance: .; d_gene: TRBD1; j_gene: TRBJ1-6; CDR3aa: CASSYAGTEGSTLHF; CDR3nt: TGTGCCAGCAGTTACGCCGGGACAGAAGGTTCGACCCTCCACTTT
v_gene: TRBV5-5; len: 13; abundance: .; d_gene: .; j_gene: TRBJ2-5; CDR3aa: CASSLVTSETQYF; CDR3nt: TGTGCCAGCAGCTTGGTTACTTCAGAGACCCAGTACTTC
v_gene: TRBV5-1; len: 19; abundance: .; d_gene: .; j_gene: TRBJ2-6; CDR3aa: CASSLAVGRGLSGANVLTF; CDR3nt: TGCGCCAGCAGCTTGGCAGTAGGTAGGGGACTTAGTGGGGCCAACGTCCTGACTTTC
v_gene: TRBV25-1; len: 13; abundance: .; d_gene: .; j_gene: TRBJ2-1; CDR3aa: CATTGSSYNEQFF; CDR3nt: TGTGCCACCACAGGGAGCTCCTACAATGAGCAGTTCTTC
v_gene: TRBV4-3; len: 16; abundance: .; d_gene: .; j_gene: TRBJ2-1; CDR3aa: CASSQDTGDSYNEQFF; CDR3nt: TGCGCCAGCAGCCAAGATACGGGAGACTCCTACAATGAGCAGTTCTTC
v_gene: TRBV14; len: 13; abundance: .; d_gene: .; j_gene: TRBJ1-1; CDR3aa: CASSHQGFAEAFF; CDR3nt: TGTGCCAGCAGCCACCAGGGTTTCGCTGAAGCTTTCTTT
v_gene: TRBV30; len: 13; abundance: once; d_gene: TRBD1; j_gene: TRBJ1-1; CDR3aa: CAWTTGWRSEAFF; CDR3nt: TGTGCCTGGACGACAGGGTGGAGGTCTGAAGCTTTCTTT
v_gene: TRBV30; len: 15; abundance: .; d_gene: TRBD1; j_gene: TRBJ1-1; CDR3aa: CAWGTGEGMNTEAFF; CDR3nt: TGTGCCTGGGGGACAGGGGAAGGTATGAACACTGAAGCTTTCTTT
v_gene: TRBV5-6; len: 14; abundance: .; d_gene: .; j_gene: TRBJ1-1; CDR3aa: CASSLEQRNTEAFF; CDR3nt: TGTGCCAGCAGCTTGGAGCAGCGGAACACTGAAGCTTTCTTT
v_gene: TRBV9; len: 13; abundance: .; d_gene: .; j_gene: TRBJ2-7; CDR3aa: CASSVGGTYEQYF; CDR3nt: TGTGCCAGCAGCGTTGGGGGGACCTACGAGCAGTACTTC